This T cell receptor (beta chain) was identified during a study of blood T cell repertoires in COVID-19. For the study at large: Sites in the United States, Italy and Spain provided acute and convalescent COVID-19 samples. T cells, B-cell-depleted T cells, or PBMCs provided the cDNA or gDNA that served as material.

Original analysis: Amplification from reference gene primers served as the basis for estimated nucleated cell counts. TCRdb keeps only in-frame clones here, not all; method: immunoSEQ multiplex PCR. The V and J calls and clone size come from that table; D and trimming were worked out from the DNA. The sample lists a few hundred thousand clones, 84% occurring once. The CDR3 is 15 residues long. The germline V gene encodes CDR1 SGHAT and CDR2 FQNNGV. V was pared by 4 bases and J by 4 bases, with 8 bases of the junction left unmatched. The receptor was derived from a woman older than 75 with active or convalescent COVID-19. The chain employs TRBV11-2 and TRBJ2-7; TRBD2 matches 9 bases. The sample consisted of peripheral blood. As DNA, the CDR3 is TGTGCCAGCAGCTCGAAGGAGCGGGGGGTGTACGAGCAGTACTTC. It encodes CASSSKERGVYEQYF. The full variable domain, in which reference TRBV11-2 and TRBJ2-7 provide the parts outside the CDR3, is EAGVAQSPRYKIIEKRQSVAFWCNPISGHATLYWYQQILGQGPKLLIQFQNNGVVDDSQLPKDRFSAERLKGVDSTLKIQPAKLEDSAVYLCASSSKERGVYEQYFGPGTRLTVT.